The present T cell receptor beta chain was sequenced within a study of beta chain features in type 1 diabetes. Study observations and caveats: Shortening of TCRB CDR3s, moderate but significant, appeared in all four CD4+ subsets of Type 1 diabetes patients.

The authors reverse transcribed all of the isolated RNA, so sequencing captured expressed TCRB transcripts. Sequencing of naive, central memory and regulatory T cell samples gave an average of approximately 3.3 million reads. Generated by immunoSEQ multiplex PCR, the TCRdb table keeps only in-frame clones and is missing some. The sample consists of 200,000 to 250,000 clones, about 30% of them appearing once. J was trimmed by 5 bases and V by 0 bases; bases with no gene match: 3. The germline gives CDR1 SGHNT, CDR2 YYREEE (reference sequence). This CDR3 is 15 amino acids long. Each population that was sorted was more than 95% pure. To note about this clone: Its matching antigen is unknown.

The TCR comes from a man aged 30-40 years in good health. The V and J genes are TRBV5-4 and TRBJ2-1; 9 positions match TRBD2. The sequenced material came from central memory CD4+ T cells from blood. The CDR3 DNA is TGTGCCAGCAGCTTGGTAGCGGGGGCGAACAATGAGCAGTTCTTC. Its translation is CASSLVAGANNEQFF.